This TCR beta chain was recovered during a study of cytomegalovirus exposure and HLA in healthy donors. V lost 4 bases, J lost 6 bases, and 13 bases lay in between. Germline-derived CDR1 and CDR2 are LGHNA and YNFKEQ. The CDR3 runs 13 residues. 60 Vbeta and 13 Jbeta primers were used in PCR. Measured with immunoSEQ multiplex PCR; TCRdb has only the in-frame clones, and not every one. The repertoire consists of about 170,000 clones, with roughly 70% occurring once and the leading ten covering 5.4%. This clone was detected once. Sequenced material: PBMCs. The rearrangement uses TRBV4-2 and TRBJ2-7; D is undetermined. This TCR derives from a young woman in good health and CMV-seropositive. For the CDR3, the DNA is TGTGCCAGCAGCCTGGGCCCCGCCGGCGAGCAGTACTTC. This encodes CASSLGPAGEQYF.